This note documents a single T cell receptor beta chain sequence. Its specificity is not known. TCR beta cDNA libraries had unique molecular identifiers. Input amounts of 1 to 10 million T cells were used. These gave approximately 500,000 cDNA molecules, so each molecule approximated one T cell. From the PCR reads, TCRdb called clonotypes with MiXCR, one entry per CDR3 protein. The sample consists of fewer than 900,000 distinct CDR3 sequences, around 42% of them appearing once. Germline lookup yields CDR1 MNHNY and CDR2 SVGAGI (reference sequence). CDR3 length equals 13 residues. Trimming took off 8 bases at V and 0 bases at J, with 10 bases between the two ends. The data were obtained in a study of post-analysis software for immune sequencing data. Whole-study findings and limits: Compared with controls, patients had more of five TRBV segments, including TRBV5-6, TRBV5-1 and TRBV20-1.

The chain joins TRBV6-6 to TRBJ1-1; no clear D. The sample consisted of blood. The receptor was derived from a girl aged 5 to 17 with multiple sclerosis. CDR3 bases: TGTGCCAGCGTACTCCAATTGAACACTGAAGCTTTCTTT. It encodes CASVLQLNTEAFF.